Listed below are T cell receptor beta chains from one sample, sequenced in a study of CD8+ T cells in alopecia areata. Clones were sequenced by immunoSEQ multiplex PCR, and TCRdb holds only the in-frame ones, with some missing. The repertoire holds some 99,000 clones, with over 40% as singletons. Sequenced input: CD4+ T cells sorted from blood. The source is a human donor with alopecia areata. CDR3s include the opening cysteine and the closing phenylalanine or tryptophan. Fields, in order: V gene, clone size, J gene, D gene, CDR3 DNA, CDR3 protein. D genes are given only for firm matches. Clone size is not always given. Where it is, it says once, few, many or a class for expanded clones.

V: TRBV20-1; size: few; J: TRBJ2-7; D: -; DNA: TGCAGTGCCTCCGAGGGTGGGCAGTACTTC; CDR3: CSASEGGQYF
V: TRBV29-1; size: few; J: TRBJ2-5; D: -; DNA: TGCAGCGTTGTGCCCGCCCAAGAGACCCAGTACTTC; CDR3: CSVVPAQETQYF
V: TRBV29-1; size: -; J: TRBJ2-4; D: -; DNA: TGCAGCGTTGAGGAGGGGATAAGCAAAAACATTCAGTACTTC; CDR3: CSVEEGISKNIQYF
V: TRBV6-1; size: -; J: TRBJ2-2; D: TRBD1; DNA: TGTGCCAGCAGCCGGACAGGGGGAGACACCGGGGAGCTGTTTTTT; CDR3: CASSRTGGDTGELFF
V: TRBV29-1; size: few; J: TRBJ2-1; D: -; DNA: TGCAGCGTTGAAGTGGGCCAGGGACCCTACAATGAGCAGTTCTTC; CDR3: CSVEVGQGPYNEQFF
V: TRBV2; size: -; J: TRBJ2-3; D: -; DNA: TGTGCCAGCAGTTACACAGATACGCAGTATTTT; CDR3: CASSYTDTQYF
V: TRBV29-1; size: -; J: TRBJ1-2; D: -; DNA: TGCAGCGTTGCGGGGACACTCCATTTAGGCTACACCTTC; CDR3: CSVAGTLHLGYTF
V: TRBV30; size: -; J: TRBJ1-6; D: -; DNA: TGTGCCTACTCAGGGAATTCACCCCTCCACTTT; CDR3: CAYSGNSPLHF
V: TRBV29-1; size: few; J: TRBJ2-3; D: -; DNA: TGCAGCGTGAAGGTTAGGGGGGTCACAGATACGCAGTATTTT; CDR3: CSVKVRGVTDTQYF
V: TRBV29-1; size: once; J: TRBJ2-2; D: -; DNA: TGCAGCGTACAATGGCACGGGGACACCGGGGAGCTGTTTTTT; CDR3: CSVQWHGDTGELFF
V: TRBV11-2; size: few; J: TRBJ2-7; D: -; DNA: TGTGCCAGCAAAAGAGGCTTCCACTACGAGCAGTACTTC; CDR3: CASKRGFHYEQYF
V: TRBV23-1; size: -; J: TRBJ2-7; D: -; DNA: TGCGCCAGCAGAAAATCGACGCGACAGGTGTCCTACGAGCAGTACTTC; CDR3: CASRKSTRQVSYEQYF
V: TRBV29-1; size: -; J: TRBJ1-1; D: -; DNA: TGCAGCGTCGCTAGGCGGTTGAACACTGAAGCTTTCTTT; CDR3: CSVARRLNTEAFF
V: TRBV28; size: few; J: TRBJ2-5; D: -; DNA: TGTGCCAGCAGTTGGATTTTAGAGGGGGGATCACAGACCCAGTACTTC; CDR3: CASSWILEGGSQTQYF
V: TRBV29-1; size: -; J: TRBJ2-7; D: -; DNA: TGCAGCGTTTCGGTGGGGCAGGGGAGCGAGCAGTACTTC; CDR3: CSVSVGQGSEQYF
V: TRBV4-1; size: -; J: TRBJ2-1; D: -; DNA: TGCGCCAGCAGCCAAGATCAAAACAACAATGAGCAGTTCTTC; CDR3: CASSQDQNNNEQFF
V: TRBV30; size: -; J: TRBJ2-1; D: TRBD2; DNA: TGTGCCTGGAGTATTCTTAGGGGGACTAGTGTTTCCTACAATGAGCAGTTCTTC; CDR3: CAWSILRGTSVSYNEQFF
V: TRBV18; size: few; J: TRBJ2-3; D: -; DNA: TGTGCCAGCTCACCAACAGATACGCAGTATTTT; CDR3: CASSPTDTQYF
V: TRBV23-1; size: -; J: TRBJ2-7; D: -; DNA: TGCGCCAGCAGTCATCCCTCCACCTACGAGCAGTACTTC; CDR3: CASSHPSTYEQYF
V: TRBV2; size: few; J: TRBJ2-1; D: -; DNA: TGTGCCAGCACGGTATCGGATGAGCAGTTCTTC; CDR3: CASTVSDEQFF
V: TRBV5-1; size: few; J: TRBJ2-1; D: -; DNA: TGCGCCAGCAGCCCCCGGGACGTTATCGATGAGCAGTTCTTC; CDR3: CASSPRDVIDEQFF
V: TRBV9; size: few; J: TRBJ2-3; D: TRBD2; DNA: TGTGCCAGCAGCGTAGGTGGGGGAGGGCCGTTAGATACGCAGTATTTT; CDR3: CASSVGGGGPLDTQYF
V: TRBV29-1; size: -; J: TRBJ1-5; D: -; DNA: TGCAGCGTCCGGGACACGGCTCAGCCCCAGCATTTT; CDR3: CSVRDTAQPQHF
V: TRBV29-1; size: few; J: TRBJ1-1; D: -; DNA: TGCAGCGTTGTAAGGCTGTTGAACACTGAAGCTTTCTTT; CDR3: CSVVRLLNTEAFF
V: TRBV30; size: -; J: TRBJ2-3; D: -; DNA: TGTGCCTGGAGTAGGACAGCGGCAGATACGCAGTATTTT; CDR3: CAWSRTAADTQYF
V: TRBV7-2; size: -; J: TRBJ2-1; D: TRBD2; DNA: TGTGCCAGCAGCTTACCTTCTAGCGGGAGGGCCTACAATGAGCAGTTCTTC; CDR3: CASSLPSSGRAYNEQFF
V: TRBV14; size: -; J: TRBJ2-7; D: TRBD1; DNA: TGTGCCAGCAGCCATGCCGGGACAGTGGGAACCTACGAGCAGTACTTC; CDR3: CASSHAGTVGTYEQYF
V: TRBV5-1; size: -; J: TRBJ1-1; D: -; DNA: TGCGCCAGCACCCCGCGGGGGCTGAACACTGAAGCTTTCTTT; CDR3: CASTPRGLNTEAFF
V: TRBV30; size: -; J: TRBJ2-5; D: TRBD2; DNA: TGTGCCCACAACACGGGGGGGCCGGAGACCCAGTACTTC; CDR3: CAHNTGGPETQYF
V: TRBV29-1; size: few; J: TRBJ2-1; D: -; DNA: TGCAGCGTTGAAGATCGCCTAGTGAGCAATGAGCAGTTCTTC; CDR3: CSVEDRLVSNEQFF
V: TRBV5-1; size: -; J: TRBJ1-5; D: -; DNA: TGCGCCAGCAAGGAACCAGGTTGGCCCCAGCATTTT; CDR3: CASKEPGWPQHF
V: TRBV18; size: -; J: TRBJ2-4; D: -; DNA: TGTGCCAGCTCATCTCCTTATCGGCAGGGGAGGGCCAAAAACATTCAGTACTTC; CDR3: CASSSPYRQGRAKNIQYF
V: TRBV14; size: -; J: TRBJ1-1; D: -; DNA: TGTGCCAGCGGAAGACACGCGAACACTGAAGCTTTCTTT; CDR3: CASGRHANTEAFF
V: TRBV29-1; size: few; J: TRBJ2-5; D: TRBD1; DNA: TGCAGCGTTGATTGGACAGGGGGCCGCGAGACCCAGTACTTC; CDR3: CSVDWTGGRETQYF
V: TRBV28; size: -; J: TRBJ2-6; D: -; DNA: TGTGCCAGCAGAACGCGCTCTGGGGCCAACGTCCTGACTTTC; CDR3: CASRTRSGANVLTF
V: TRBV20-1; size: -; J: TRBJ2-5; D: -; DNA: TGCAGTGCTCTCCGGGAGACCCAGTACTTC; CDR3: CSALRETQYF
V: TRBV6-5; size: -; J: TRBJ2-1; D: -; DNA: TGTGCCAGCAGTTACTTGTTTGAGCAGTTCTTC; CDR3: CASSYLFEQFF
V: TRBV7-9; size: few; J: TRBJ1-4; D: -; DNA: TGTGCCAGCTCATCCGGGCAGGCAACTGAAAAACTGTTTTTT; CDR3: CASSSGQATEKLFF
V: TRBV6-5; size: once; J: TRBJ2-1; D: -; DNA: TGTGCCAGCAGTTACGGTTCAGTCGACAATGAGCAGTTCTTC; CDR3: CASSYGSVDNEQFF
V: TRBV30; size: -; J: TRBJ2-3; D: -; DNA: TGTGCCTGGAGTGTAGAGTGGGATACGCAGTATTTT; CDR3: CAWSVEWDTQYF
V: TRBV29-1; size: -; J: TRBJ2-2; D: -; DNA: TGCAGCGTTGTCTTTGGACTATCATCGAGGGGCACCGGGGAGCTGTTTTTT; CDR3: CSVVFGLSSRGTGELFF
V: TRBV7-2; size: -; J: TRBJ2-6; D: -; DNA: TGTGCCAGCAGCCGAGGGCACTCTGGGGCCAACGTCCTGACTTTC; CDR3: CASSRGHSGANVLTF
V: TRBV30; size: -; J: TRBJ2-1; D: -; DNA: TGTGCCTGGAGTGGATTCAATGAGCAGTTCTTC; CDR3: CAWSGFNEQFF
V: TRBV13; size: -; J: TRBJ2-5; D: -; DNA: TGTGCCAGCAGCAGATGGACGTCTCGGGAGACCCAGTACTTC; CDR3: CASSRWTSRETQYF
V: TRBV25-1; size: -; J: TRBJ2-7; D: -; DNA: TGTGCCAGCAGTGGGCCCCAGGGGCCCACCTACGAGCAGTACTTC; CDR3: CASSGPQGPTYEQYF
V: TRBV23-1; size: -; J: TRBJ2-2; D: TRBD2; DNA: TGCGCCAGCAGTTCCCGGACTAGCGGGAATAACACCGGGGAGCTGTTTTTT; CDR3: CASSSRTSGNNTGELFF
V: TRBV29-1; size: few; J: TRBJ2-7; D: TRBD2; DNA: TGCAGCGTTGATGTCGGAGCGGGAGGTTACGAGCAGTACTTC; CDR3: CSVDVGAGGYEQYF
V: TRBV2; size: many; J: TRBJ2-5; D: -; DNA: TGTGCCAGCAGTTCGGGGGGCGGGGAGACCCAGTACTTC; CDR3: CASSSGGGETQYF
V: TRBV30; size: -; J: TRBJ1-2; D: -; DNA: TGTGCCTGCAGCCAGGGGACTGGCTACACCTTC; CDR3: CACSQGTGYTF
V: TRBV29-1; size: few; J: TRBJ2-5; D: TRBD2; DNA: TGCAGCGTTGCTATGTTTCGACTAGCGGGGGGTGAGACCCAGTACTTC; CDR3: CSVAMFRLAGGETQYF
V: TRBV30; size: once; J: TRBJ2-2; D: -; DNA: TGTGCCTGGAGCCAGGGGATCGGGGAGCTGTTTTTT; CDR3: CAWSQGIGELFF
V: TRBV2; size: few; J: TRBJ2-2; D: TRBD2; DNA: TGTGCCAGCAGTATAGCGGGGGCCCCTACCGGGGAGCTGTTTTTT; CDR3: CASSIAGAPTGELFF
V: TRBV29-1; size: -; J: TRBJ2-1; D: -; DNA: TGCAGCGTTGAAGACGAGCAGTTCTTC; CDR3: CSVEDEQFF
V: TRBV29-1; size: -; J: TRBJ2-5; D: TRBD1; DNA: TGCAGCGTTACTATCCCGGGACAGGAGGGTAGGGCCCAGTACTTC; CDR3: CSVTIPGQEGRAQYF
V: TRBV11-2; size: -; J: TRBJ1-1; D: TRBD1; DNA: TGTGCCAGCAGCCTCGCCGCGGGGACAGGTCCCCGGGAGTTCTTT; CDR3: CASSLAAGTGPREFF
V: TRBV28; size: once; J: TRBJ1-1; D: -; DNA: TGTGCCAGCAGTCCCGGGGCTCCGAACACTGAAGCTTTCTTT; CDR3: CASSPGAPNTEAFF
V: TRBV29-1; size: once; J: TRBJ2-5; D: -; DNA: TGCAGCGGTTGCCGGGCCCAGGGGCCCCAGGAGACCCAGTACTTC; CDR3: CSGCRAQGPQETQYF
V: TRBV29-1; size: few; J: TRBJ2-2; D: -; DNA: TGCAGCGTTGCATCTACGGCGAACACCGGGGAGCTGTTTTTT; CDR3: CSVASTANTGELFF
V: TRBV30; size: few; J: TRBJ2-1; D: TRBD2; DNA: TGTGCCTGGATTCCTAAGGGACTAGCGGGAAACGAGCAGTTCTTC; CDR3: CAWIPKGLAGNEQFF
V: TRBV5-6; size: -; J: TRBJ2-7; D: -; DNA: TGTGCCAGCAGCTTGCCAACAGGGAGCTCCTACGAGCAGTACTTC; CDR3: CASSLPTGSSYEQYF